This T cell receptor (beta chain) originates from a study of blood T cell repertoires in COVID-19 (TCRdb year 2020). About the investigation overall: Collaborator samples came from the United States, Italy and Spain and covered acute and convalescent phases of COVID-19. The prospective study material was composed of cDNA or gDNA derived from T cells, B-cell-depleted T cells, or PBMCs. Subjects who had been exposed to COVID-19, were actively infected with it, or had recovered from it provided the deeply sampled blood TCRbeta repertoires that made up the dataset. The repertoires were released in a freely available public database meant as a resource for research on the immune response to SARS-CoV-2. Samples were obtained from the ongoing ImmuneRACE study (first 160 participants) and from approximately 1,200 subjects provided by 6 global collaborators. Sample metadata almost always included a de-identified subject ID, COVID-19 status, age in years and sex. HLA class I and class II types, where available, came from metadata supplied by the sample provider rather than from assay-based typing. What the study reported, not specific to this receptor: The quantity of clinical and demographic metadata differed by source and by participant and was supplied without curation.

TCRbeta CDR3 regions were amplified from genomic DNA by means of the immunoSEQ Assay, a bias-controlled multiplex PCR. Per the authors' processing: The number of nucleated cells in each sample was estimated by amplification of reference gene primers within the assay. To quantify the absolute abundance of each unique TCRbeta CDR3 rearrangement, sequence reads were collapsed and filtered. For each sample, productive Simpson clonality was calculated by taking the square root of Simpson's diversity index across productive rearrangements. In TCRdb, the immuneACCESS table is reduced to in-frame sequences with V and J assigned. These tables do not hold every clone; where another copy was compared, an unresolved V gene accounts for under half, and the others remain unexplained. The V and J calls and clone size are taken from that table; D and trimming were inferred from the DNA. This sample is represented by approximately 250,000 clones; under 90% of them were singletons. Less than 10% of the sample is in the top ten clones.

Each collaborating institution followed its own protocols to collect whole blood in K2EDTA tubes. For TCRbeta analysis, collaborator samples were shipped as frozen whole blood, as isolated PBMCs, or as DNA extracted from either sample type. Turning to this clone: There is no known antigen for this receptor. No base-level quality is on record; no much larger clone is a single base apart.

The CDR1 and CDR2 encoded by the germline V gene are LGHNA and YSLEER. Its CDR3 holds 14 amino acids, cysteine through phenylalanine. Left in the record is the CDR3 DNA by itself, 42 bases read in frame from the first base. At the junction V is shortened by 4 bases and J by 5 bases, with 14 bases in between. Material for sequencing was peripheral blood. The sequence links TRBV4-3 to TRBJ1-2; TRBD1 might be the D gene, on 6 matching bases. This TCR was sampled from a human donor in a cohort sampled during active COVID-19. Here is the DNA: TGCGCCAGCAGCCGGGCAGGGGAGGGTTATGGCTACACCTTC. Its coded protein is CASSRAGEGYGYTF.